This TCR beta chain was identified in a study of T cells after yellow fever vaccination. Researchers made TCR cDNA using 5'RACE template switching, and this step added a universal primer site and UMIs. TCRdb reprocessed the 5' RACE reads with MiXCR, giving one entry per CDR3 protein. The sample has 400,000 or so distinct CDR3 sequences, roughly a sixth seen once. This clonotype was counted a few times. What it binds is unknown. Findings and limits, study-wide: Peaking on day 5 versus 15, the secondary response was faster but weaker. Only a small proportion of the clonotypes turned up in both the CD4 and the CD8 compartments, likely arising from convergent recombination.

There are 12 residues in the CDR3. The V gene lost 3 bases and the J gene lost 5 bases, with 8 bases spanning the gap. The V gene is TRBV12-3 or TRBV12-4, the J gene TRBJ2-7, with D perhaps assigned TRBD1 or TRBD2 (5 bases each). The TCR comes from a man aged 18 to 30 who received the YFV17D yellow fever vaccine. Here the sequenced sample was PBMCs, taken before the yellow fever booster vaccination. The CDR3 region is CASSFWGNEQYV. CDR3 in DNA: TGTGCCAGCAGTTTTTGGGGGAACGAGCAGTACGTC.